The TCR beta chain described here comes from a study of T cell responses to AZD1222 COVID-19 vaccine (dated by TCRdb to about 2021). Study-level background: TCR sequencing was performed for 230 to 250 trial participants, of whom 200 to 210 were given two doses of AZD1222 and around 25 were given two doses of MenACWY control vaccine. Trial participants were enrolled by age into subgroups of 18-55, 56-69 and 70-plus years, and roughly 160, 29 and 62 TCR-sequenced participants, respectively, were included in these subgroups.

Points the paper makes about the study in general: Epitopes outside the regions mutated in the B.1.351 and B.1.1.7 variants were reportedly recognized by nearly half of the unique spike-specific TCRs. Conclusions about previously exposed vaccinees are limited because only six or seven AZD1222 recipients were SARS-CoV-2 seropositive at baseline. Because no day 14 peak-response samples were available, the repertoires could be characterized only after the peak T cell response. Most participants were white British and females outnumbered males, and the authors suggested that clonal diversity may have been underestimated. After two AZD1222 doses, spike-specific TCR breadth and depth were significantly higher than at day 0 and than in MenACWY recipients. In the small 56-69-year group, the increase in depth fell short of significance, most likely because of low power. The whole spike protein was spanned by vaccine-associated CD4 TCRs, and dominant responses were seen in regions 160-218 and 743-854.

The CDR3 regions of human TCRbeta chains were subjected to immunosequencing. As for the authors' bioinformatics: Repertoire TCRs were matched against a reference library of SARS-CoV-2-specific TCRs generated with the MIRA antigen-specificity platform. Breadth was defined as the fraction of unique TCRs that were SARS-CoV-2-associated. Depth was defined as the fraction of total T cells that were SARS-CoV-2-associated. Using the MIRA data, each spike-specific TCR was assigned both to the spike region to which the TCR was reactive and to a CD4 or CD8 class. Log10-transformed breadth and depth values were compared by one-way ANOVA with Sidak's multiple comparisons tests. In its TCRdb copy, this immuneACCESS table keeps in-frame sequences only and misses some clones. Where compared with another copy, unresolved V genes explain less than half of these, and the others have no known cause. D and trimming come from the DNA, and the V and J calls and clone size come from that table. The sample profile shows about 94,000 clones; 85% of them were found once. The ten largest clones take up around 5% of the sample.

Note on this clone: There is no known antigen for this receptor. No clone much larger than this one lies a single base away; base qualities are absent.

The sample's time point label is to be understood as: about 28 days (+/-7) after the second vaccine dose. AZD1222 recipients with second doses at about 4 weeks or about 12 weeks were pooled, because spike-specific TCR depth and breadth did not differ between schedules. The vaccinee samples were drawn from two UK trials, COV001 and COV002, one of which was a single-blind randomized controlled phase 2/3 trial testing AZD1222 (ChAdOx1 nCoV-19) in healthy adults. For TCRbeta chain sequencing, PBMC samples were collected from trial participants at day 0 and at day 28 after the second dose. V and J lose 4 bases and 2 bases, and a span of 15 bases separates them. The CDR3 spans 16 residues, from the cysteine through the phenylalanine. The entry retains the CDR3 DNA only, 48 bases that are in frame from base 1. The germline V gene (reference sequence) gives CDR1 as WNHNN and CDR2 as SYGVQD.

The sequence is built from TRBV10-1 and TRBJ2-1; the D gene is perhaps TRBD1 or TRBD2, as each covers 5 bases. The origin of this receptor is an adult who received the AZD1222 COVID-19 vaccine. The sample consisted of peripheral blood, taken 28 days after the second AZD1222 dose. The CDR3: CASSVGVTKPYNEQFF. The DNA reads TGCGCCAGCAGTGTAGGGGTGACTAAACCCTACAATGAGCAGTTCTTC.